These 31 T cell receptor beta chains came from one sample sequenced in a study of T cells in Graves' hyperthyroidism and ophthalmopathy. The source material, RNA transcripts, was used to amplify TCR beta CDR3 regions. A set of HTBI primers served as the primers for a first-round RT-PCR of the TCR CDR3. Using its own MiXCR run on the multiplex PCR reads, TCRdb lists one record per CDR3 protein. There are hundreds of thousands of distinct CDR3 sequences in the sample; roughly a sixth occur only once, and 15% to 20% lies in the top ten. The sample taken for sequencing was blood. These receptors originate from a woman between 18 and 30 years old with Graves' hyperthyroidism.

The CDR3 region is CASSLVAGRAKNIQYF. The CDR3 nucleotides read TGTGCCAGCAGCTTAGTGGCGGGGCGAGCCAAAAACATTCAGTACTTC. The chain has TRBV7-8 and TRBJ2-4; a weak D match, TRBD2 (6 bases). Germline V gives CDR1 SGHVS, CDR2 FQNEAQ. The CDR3 has 16 residues. V was clipped by 1 base and J by 0 bases, with 10 bases between them.

This chain connects TRBV5-5 to TRBJ2-7; D might be TRBD2 (5 bases). This CDR3 is built from 15 residues. CDR1 is SGHKS and CDR2 is YYEKEE in the germline V gene (reference sequence). V gave up 0 bases and J gave up 2 bases, with 12 bases separating them. CDR3 coding DNA: TGTGCCAGCAGCTTGGCATGGGCTAGCCCCTACGAGCAGTACTTC. Protein product: CASSLAWASPYEQYF.

This clonotype was picked up many times. V is TRBV28 and J is TRBJ2-3, with 9 bases identical to TRBD2. Germline CDR1 MDHEN, CDR2 SYDVKM. The CDR3 length is 15 residues. The V gene end was trimmed by 5 bases and the J gene end by 4 bases; junction bases not matched to a gene: 7. CDR3 bases: TGTGCCAGCAGTCCCGGGACTAGCCTCGCAGATACGCAGTATTTT. This codes for CASSPGTSLADTQYF.

This clonotype was counted between two and nine times. V is TRBV12-3 or TRBV12-4 and J is TRBJ2-1; TRBD2 matches 7 bases. V gave up 5 bases and J gave up 8 bases; unmatched junction bases: 3. The CDR3 covers 12 residues. The CDR3 protein is CASSRGGDEQFF. CDR3 sequence (DNA): TGTGCCAGCAGTCGCGGGGGAGATGAGCAGTTCTTC.

The chain employs TRBV6-5 and TRBJ1-3, with D possibly matching TRBD1 (6 bases). Germline V lookup: CDR1 MNHEY, CDR2 SVGAGI. This CDR3 has 15 residues. The ends were cut back, 3 bases at V and 4 bases at J, with 13 bases in the middle. DNA of the CDR3: TGTGCCAGCAGTTATGGGGGGGCGCCAGGAAACACCATATATTTT. Amino acids: CASSYGGAPGNTIYF.

This clonotype was detected only a few times. This chain links TRBV12-3 or TRBV12-4 with TRBJ2-7; 9 bases are shared with TRBD1. With 7 bases clipped from V and 3 bases from J, the junction kept 7 bases outside the gene matches. The CDR3 runs 14 residues. This CDR3 is CASTTDRGIYEQYF. In nucleotides, the CDR3 is TGTGCCAGCACTACTGACAGGGGGATCTACGAGCAGTACTTC.

This clonotype was recorded at least ten times. The genes are TRBV20-1 and TRBJ2-1; TRBD2 aligns across 9 bases. The CDR3 has 15 amino acids. CDR1 DFQATT and CDR2 SNEGSKA come from the germline V gene (reference sequence). V shed 0 bases, J shed 4 bases, and the junction held 4 bases outside the gene matches. In DNA, the CDR3 is TGCAGTGCTAGAGATGGACTAGCGACATACAATGAGCAGTTCTTC. Protein sequence: CSARDGLATYNEQFF.

Details on this clonotype: A single base separates this from a much larger clone, so it may be a read error. The rearrangement uses TRBV20-1 and TRBJ2-7, with D maybe TRBD2 (6 bases). The CDR3 has 13 residues. CDR1 is DFQATT, CDR2 SNEGSKA, per germline (reference sequence). CDR3 residues: CSASAAGTYKQYF. The DNA of the CDR3 is TGCAGTGCTAGCGCCGCGGGGACCTACAAGCAGTACTTC.

There are a few counts of this clonotype. The CDR3 DNA follows: TGTGCCACCAGAGGCGATCCCCGGGGGTACAATGAGCAGTTCTTC. As protein: CATRGDPRGYNEQFF. The rearrangement links TRBV24-1 to TRBJ2-1, with a weak D call TRBD2 (6 bases). CDR1 is KGHDR and CDR2 is SFDVKD in the germline V gene. This CDR3 is built from 15 residues. V lost 7 bases and J 4 bases, leaving 16 bases between the germline ends.

Ten or more counts support this clonotype. This sequence joins TRBV11-2 and TRBJ2-3, with D unresolved. Germline assignment: CDR1 SGHAT and CDR2 FQNNGV. There are 15 residues in the CDR3. The germline V and J ends were trimmed by 7 bases and 4 bases, with 18 bases remaining between them. The CDR3 spells CASTKTGRPPDTQYF. The CDR3, as DNA: TGTGCCAGCACCAAAACTGGGCGCCCCCCAGATACGCAGTATTTT.

V is TRBV28 and J is TRBJ2-5; TRBD1 agrees at 8 bases. V lost 8 bases to trimming and J lost 0 bases; unmatched junction nucleotides: 5. The CDR3 loop spans 14 amino acids. Germline assignment: CDR1 MDHEN and CDR2 SYDVKM. The CDR3 reads CASGGQGHQETQYF. The CDR3 bases are TGTGCCAGCGGCGGACAGGGCCACCAAGAGACCCAGTACTTC.

V gene TRBV5-1 combines with J gene TRBJ1-2; 7 bases match TRBD1. V lost 4 bases and J lost 0; bases outside the gene matches: 6. CDR3 length: 15 amino acids. Germline CDR1 is SGHRS and CDR2 is YFSETQ. CDR3 DNA: TGCGCCAGCAGCCCCCGGGACAGCTCTAACTATGGCTACACCTTC. Protein: CASSPRDSSNYGYTF.

V and J are TRBV13 and TRBJ2-3; 9 bases are a match to TRBD2. Germline trimming cut 5 bases from V and 2 bases from J; bases unmatched to any gene: 8. Germline V gene data show CDR1 as PRHDT and CDR2 as FYEKMQ (reference sequence). The CDR3 is 16 residues long. CDR3 nucleotide sequence: TGTGCCAGCAGCCCCCCTAGCGGGGAATACACAGATACGCAGTATTTT. This translates into CASSPPSGEYTDTQYF.

The table lists this clonotype with a few counts. The gene calls are TRBV6-1 and TRBJ1-1; D is undetermined. This CDR3 has 13 residues. Trimming shortened V by 7 bases and J by 3 bases, and 12 bases separated the two germline ends. Germline CDR1 is MNHNS and CDR2 is SASEGT. The CDR3, as DNA: TGTGCCAGCATTTCCTTATACTACACTGAAGCTTTCTTT. This encodes CASISLYYTEAFF.

This clonotype was counted many times. The rearrangement uses TRBV7-3 and TRBJ2-1; tentative D call: TRBD2 (7 bases). The CDR3 is 17 residues long. Per germline, CDR1 SGHTA and CDR2 FQGTGA. V gave up 0 bases and J gave up 8 bases, with 20 bases separating them. This CDR3 reads CASSLTFCGGAVYEQFF. The CDR3, as DNA: TGTGCCAGCAGCTTAACGTTTTGTGGGGGGGCCGTCTATGAGCAGTTCTTC.

This clonotype was seen many times. The V call is TRBV6-1, the J call TRBJ1-1, with D perhaps TRBD1 (6 bases). Germline CDR1 reads MNHNS; CDR2 reads SASEGT. Deletions cut 0 bases from V and 9 bases from J, with 11 bases between. The CDR3 runs 13 residues. The CDR3 DNA follows: TGTGCCAGCAGTGAAGCGAACAGGGTGAAAGCTTTCTTT. Encoded protein: CASSEANRVKAFF.

This clonotype was observed a few times. The chain is built from TRBV20-1 and TRBJ2-5; 9 positions match TRBD1. V trimming: 1 base; J trimming: 5 bases; junction bases outside the gene matches: 8. CDR1 and CDR2 from the germline V gene are DFQATT and SNEGSKA (reference sequence). This CDR3 spans 15 amino acids. CDR3 in DNA: TGCAGTGCTAGAGCCGGGACAGGGAGAAGGGAGACCCAGTACTTC. It encodes CSARAGTGRRETQYF.

There are many counts of this clonotype. The CDR3 DNA reads as TGTGCCAGCAGCTTAGTAGTGACTAGTCAGTACGAGCAGTACTTC. This codes for CASSLVVTSQYEQYF. The rearrangement joins TRBV7-2 to TRBJ2-7; D is perhaps TRBD2 (6 bases). With 1 base removed from V and 4 bases from J, the gap between germline ends came to 14 bases. Germline values: CDR1 SGHTA, CDR2 FQGNSA. The CDR3 length is 15 residues.

This chain joins TRBV7-9 and TRBJ2-1; weak D call: TRBD2 (5 bases). Germline V gene sequence: CDR1 SEHNR, CDR2 FQNEAQ (reference sequence). Trimming pared 7 bases from V and 7 bases from J, leaving 8 bases between. CDR3 length: 11 residues. The CDR3 DNA is TGTGCCAGCACCCCGGGGAATGAGCAGTTCTTC. As protein: CASTPGNEQFF.

This clonotype was recorded at least ten times. The chain carries TRBV3-1 and TRBJ2-6; D might be TRBD2 (5 bases). The germline V gene has CDR1 LGHDT and CDR2 YNNKEL (reference sequence). V lost 4 bases, J lost 3 bases, and 10 bases lay in between. The CDR3 is made up of 15 amino acids. CDR3 amino acids: CASSPRGYGANVLTF. As DNA, the CDR3 is TGTGCCAGCAGCCCTCGGGGTTATGGGGCCAACGTCCTGACTTTC.

In its sample, this clonotype was seen many times. The chain joins TRBV13 to TRBJ2-7; the D is unclear. The CDR3 is 13 residues long. In germline, CDR1 is PRHDT, CDR2 FYEKMQ (reference sequence). Deletions cut 4 bases from V and 2 bases from J, with 9 bases between. Here the CDR3 DNA reads TGTGCCAGCAGCTCGACAAGCGCCTACGAGCAGTACTTC. Translation: CASSSTSAYEQYF.

Many counts were recorded for this clonotype. The V call is TRBV6-1, the J call TRBJ1-1; no clear D. From germline, CDR1 is MNHNS and CDR2 SASEGT. V lost 5 bases and J 0 bases, leaving 10 bases between the germline ends. The CDR3 length is 14 residues. CDR3 sequence: CASSQRSVNTEAFF. The DNA of the CDR3 is TGTGCCAGCAGTCAAAGGTCGGTGAACACTGAAGCTTTCTTT.

Note on this clonotype: Being one base from a much bigger clone, this may be a read error. V usage is TRBV27 and J usage is TRBJ1-5; 7 positions match TRBD1. The germline gives CDR1 MNHEY, CDR2 SMNVEV (reference sequence). The length of the CDR3 is 13 residues. Trimming took 3 bases from V and 5 from J; bases not matched to a gene: 1. In nucleotides, the CDR3 is TGTGCCAGCAGTTTGACAGGGTATCAGCCCCAGCATTTT. As protein: CASSLTGYQPQHF.

This clonotype was seen repeatedly, ten times or more. This rearrangement joins TRBV7-2 to TRBJ2-7; 9 bases fit TRBD2. Germline CDR1 and CDR2: SGHTA and FQGNSA. The CDR3 contains 17 residues. V gave up 5 bases and J gave up 2 bases; unmatched junction bases: 13. The chain's CDR3 is CASSNPLAGLKAYEQYF. Written as DNA, the CDR3 is TGTGCCAGCAGCAATCCGCTAGCGGGATTAAAAGCCTACGAGCAGTACTTC. Combining the CDR3 with reference TRBV7-2 and TRBJ2-7 gives the whole variable domain GAGVSQSPSNKVTEKGKDVELRCDPISGHTALYWYRQSLGQGLEFLIYFQGNSAPDKSGLPSDRFSAERTGGSVSTLTIQRTQQEDSAVYLCASSNPLAGLKAYEQYFGPGTRLTVT.

This clonotype was detected a few times. This sequence joins TRBV10-3 and TRBJ1-5; D not certain. Trimming removed 0 bases from V and 3 bases from J, with 12 bases in between. Germline V gene lookup returns CDR1 ENHRY and CDR2 SYGVKD. The CDR3 is 16 amino acids. The CDR3 loop reads CAISESGGGDNQPQHF. The CDR3 DNA reads as TGTGCCATCAGTGAGTCAGGTGGTGGGGACAATCAGCCCCAGCATTTT.

The sample holds many counts of this clonotype. The chain carries TRBV4-2 and TRBJ2-2; 7 bases are a match to TRBD2. The V gene's germline CDR1 is LGHNA and CDR2 YNFKEQ. Trimming took 1 base from V and 4 from J; bases not matched to a gene: 6. The CDR3 has 16 amino acids. CDR3 amino acids: CASSQGELAFTGELFF. DNA for the CDR3: TGTGCCAGCAGCCAAGGTGAACTAGCGTTCACCGGGGAGCTGTTTTTT.

This chain connects TRBV12-3 or TRBV12-4 to TRBJ2-7; 8 bases agree with TRBD2. CDR3 size: 14 residues. J lost 4 bases, V lost 3 bases, and 5 bases had no gene match. The CDR3 sequence is CASSFSGEVYEQYF. Here the CDR3 DNA reads TGTGCCAGCAGTTTTAGCGGGGAAGTATACGAGCAGTACTTC.

This chain uses TRBV13 with TRBJ2-6, with a possible D match to TRBD2 (6 bases). V was shortened by 7 bases and J by 2 bases, with 12 bases between the two germline ends. There are 15 residues in the CDR3. Germline CDR1 reads PRHDT; CDR2 reads FYEKMQ (reference sequence). This CDR3 reads CASTGRRAGANVLTF. The CDR3, as DNA: TGTGCCAGCACAGGACGGAGGGCTGGGGCCAACGTCCTGACTTTC.

This clonotype was counted at least ten times. This sequence joins TRBV20-1 and TRBJ2-5; 12 bases line up with TRBD2. CDR3 size: 15 residues. Germline CDR1 is DFQATT and CDR2 is SNEGSKA (reference sequence). Germline trimming cut 0 bases from V and 5 bases from J; bases unmatched to any gene: 4. Written as DNA, the CDR3 is TGCAGTGCTAGAGAACTAGCGGGAGGCTGGGAGACCCAGTACTTC. Amino acid sequence: CSARELAGGWETQYF.

Only a few counts were recorded for this clonotype. The chain carries TRBV7-8 and TRBJ2-2; 11 bases match TRBD2. Trimming removed 7 bases from V and 7 bases from J; junction bases left unmatched: 14. The CDR3 covers 17 residues. CDR1 and CDR2 (germline): SGHVS, FQNEAQ. In DNA, the CDR3 is TGTGCCAGCAACAAAATTCTAGCGGGGGGAGCTCACGGGGAGCTGTTTTTT. The encoded protein is CASNKILAGGAHGELFF.

In regard to this clonotype: A read error is likely, as this CDR3 ends without the conserved phenylalanine or tryptophan. This chain connects TRBV28 to TRBJ2-2; 9 positions agree with TRBD2. The CDR3 has 17 residues. CDR1 MDHEN and CDR2 SYDVKM come from the germline V gene. V lost 5 bases to trimming and J lost 0 bases; unmatched junction nucleotides: 7. CDR3 DNA sequence: TGTGCCAGCAGTCTACCGGGACTAGCAGCGAACACCGGGGAGCTGTTTCTT. This encodes CASSLPGLAANTGELFL.